This T cell receptor (beta chain) was recovered during a study of blood T cells in healthy people across ages. On the study more broadly: Through template switching, about one barcoded beta molecule was captured per two T cells, as measured in model experiments.

V lost 5 bases, J lost 5 bases, and 4 bases stayed unmatched. This CDR3 is built from 13 residues. Germline CDR1 reads SGHTA; CDR2 reads FQGNSA. Primed by a sample-barcoded 5' primer and a J-beta primer mix, a second PCR proceeded for 7 to 11 cycles. A single record per CDR3 protein comes from TCRdb applying MiXCR to the 5' RACE reads. The profile covers 550,000 to 600,000 distinct CDR3 sequences, with around half appearing a single time and 20% to 25% taken by the ten largest. Sequencing was done on a sample of blood. The receptor comes from a man of 80 years or more in good health. This chain uses TRBV7-2 with TRBJ2-5, with TRBD2 identical over 8 bases. The CDR3 sequence: CASSRTSFETQYF. Here the CDR3 DNA reads TGTGCCAGCAGCCGGACTAGCTTTGAGACCCAGTACTTC. The entire variable domain, with the rest obtained from reference TRBV7-2 and TRBJ2-5, is as follows: GAGVSQSPSNKVTEKGKDVELRCDPISGHTALYWYRQSLGQGLEFLIYFQGNSAPDKSGLPSDRFSAERTGGSVSTLTIQRTQQEDSAVYLCASSRTSFETQYFGPGTRLLVL.